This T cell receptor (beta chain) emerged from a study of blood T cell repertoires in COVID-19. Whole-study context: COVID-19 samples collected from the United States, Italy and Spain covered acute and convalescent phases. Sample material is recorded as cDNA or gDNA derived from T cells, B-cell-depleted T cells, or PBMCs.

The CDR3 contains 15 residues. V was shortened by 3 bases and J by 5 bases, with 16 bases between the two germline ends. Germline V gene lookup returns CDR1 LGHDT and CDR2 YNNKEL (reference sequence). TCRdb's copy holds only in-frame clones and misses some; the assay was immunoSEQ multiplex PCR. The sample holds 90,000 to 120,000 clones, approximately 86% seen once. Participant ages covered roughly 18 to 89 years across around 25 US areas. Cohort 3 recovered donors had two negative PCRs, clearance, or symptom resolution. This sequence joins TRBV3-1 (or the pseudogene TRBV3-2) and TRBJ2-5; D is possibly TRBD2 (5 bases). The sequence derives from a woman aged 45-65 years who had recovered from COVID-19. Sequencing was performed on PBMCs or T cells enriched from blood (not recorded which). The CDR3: CASSHEGLAGETQYF. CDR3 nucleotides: TGTGCCAGCAGCCATGAAGGGCTAGCCGGGGAGACCCAGTACTTC.